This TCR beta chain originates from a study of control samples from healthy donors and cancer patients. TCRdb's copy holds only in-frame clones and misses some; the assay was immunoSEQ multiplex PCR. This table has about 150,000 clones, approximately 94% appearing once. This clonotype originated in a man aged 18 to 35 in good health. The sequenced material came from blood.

In DNA, the CDR3 is TGTGCCAGCAGTGCCGGGACAGGGGCAGATACGCAGTATTTT. Protein: CASSAGTGADTQYF. V is TRBV6-4 and J is TRBJ2-3, with 10 bases aligning to TRBD1. The junction had 2 bases not matched to a gene; V was cut back by 4 bases and J by 4 bases. The CDR3 is 14 amino acids. The germline V gene encodes CDR1 MRHNA and CDR2 SNTAGT.